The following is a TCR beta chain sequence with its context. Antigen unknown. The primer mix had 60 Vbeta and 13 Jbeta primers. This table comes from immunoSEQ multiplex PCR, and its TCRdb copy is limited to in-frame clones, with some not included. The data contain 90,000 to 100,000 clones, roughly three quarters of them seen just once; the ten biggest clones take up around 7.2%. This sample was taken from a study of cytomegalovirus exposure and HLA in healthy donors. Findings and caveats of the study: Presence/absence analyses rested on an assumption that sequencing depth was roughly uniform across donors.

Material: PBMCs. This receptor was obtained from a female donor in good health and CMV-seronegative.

In DNA form, the CDR3 reads TGTGCCAGTAGTGCAGACATCGTTGCTTTCTTT. Translated: CASSADIVAFF. This rearrangement joins TRBV19 to TRBJ1-1; D remains unclear. The CDR3 totals 11 residues. The germline V and J ends were trimmed by 5 bases and 11 bases, with 12 bases remaining between them. CDR1 and CDR2 (germline): LNHDA, SQIVND (reference sequence). The full variable domain, rest sourced from reference TRBV19 and TRBJ1-1, is DGGITQSPKYLFRKEGQNVTLSCEQNLNHDAMYWYRQDPGQGLRLIYYSQIVNDFQKGDIAEGYSVSREKKESFPLTVTSAQKNPTAFYLCASSADIVAFFGQGTRLTVV.